The subject of this entry is one TCR beta chain. Its antigen remains unidentified. The sample comes from a study of cytomegalovirus exposure and HLA in healthy donors. Researchers ran the PCR with 60 Vbeta and 13 Jbeta primers. Sequenced by immunoSEQ multiplex PCR; TCRdb stores in-frame clones only, minus some. The sample includes over 200,000 clones, approximately 82% of them seen just once. General study points: What a later analysis showed was that several of the most significant clusters appeared linked to common viral pathogens.

The CDR3 runs 20 residues. Input material: PBMCs. The chain joins TRBV21-1 to TRBJ2-2; the table gives TRBD2 as D, unverified against the DNA. TRBV21-1 corresponds to a pseudogene. This TCR was recovered from a male donor in good health and CMV-seronegative. The CDR3 loop reads CASSSTKVGGSDGNTGELFF. In DNA, the CDR3 is TGTGCCAGCAGCTCTACCAAAGTAGGTGGGAGTGACGGGAACACCGGGGAGCTGTTTTTT.